This T cell receptor (beta chain) was obtained from a study of monozygotic twins with inflammatory bowel disease. A word on this clonotype: Its target is not known.

The study subjected TCRalpha and TCRbeta cDNA to two nested PCRs of roughly 16 and 10 cycles. For each CDR3 protein, TCRdb gives one entry from its re-call of the 5' RACE reads, without DNA. In total, the table holds roughly 320,000 distinct CDR3 sequences. Study-wide results and caveats: Healthy co-twins, by inverse Simpson, had higher TCRbeta diversity than their siblings with IBD.

The CDR3 spans 14 residues. The sequence was obtained from a human donor with ulcerative colitis or Crohn's disease, or a healthy co-twin of an affected twin (not recorded which). The specimen was blood. The chain employs TRBV12-3 or TRBV12-4 and TRBJ1-4. The CDR3 loop reads CASSFGGWLEKLFF.